This paragraph covers one T cell receptor beta chain sequence. The CDR3 sequence is 13 residues long. V lost 3 bases to trimming and J lost 4 bases, with 7 bases between them. In germline, CDR1 is MNHNS, CDR2 SASEGT. Using its own MiXCR run on the RT-PCR reads, TCRdb lists one record per CDR3 protein. The data show about 680,000 distinct CDR3 sequences, with more than 13% seen just once and about 3.6% held by the top ten. The chain uses TRBV6-1 and TRBJ2-1; D call uncertain. Sequenced: memory CD4+ T cells from blood. This receptor was identified in a female donor in good health, serving as a healthy control. Here the CDR3 reads CASSDGQYNEQFF. The CDR3 bases are TGTGCCAGCAGTGATGGCCAGTACAATGAGCAGTTCTTC.